These T cell receptor beta chains were read from a single sample in a study of cytomegalovirus exposure and HLA in healthy donors. Profiled with immunoSEQ multiplex PCR; TCRdb holds only in-frame clones, not every one. The sample consists of 90,000 to 110,000 clones, almost 90% of them appearing once. The specimen was PBMCs. Receptor source: a woman between 18 and 29 years old in good health and CMV-seronegative. Each CDR3 is given with its conserved first and last residue. A D gene is named only where the DNA matches it firmly. Clone size, where shown, is once, few, many, or a class for clones that have expanded.

j_gene	v_gene	abundance	d_gene	CDR3aa	CDR3nt
TRBJ2-1	TRBV2	.	TRBD2	CASAGLAGGYNEQFF	TGTGCCAGCGCGGGACTAGCGGGGGGCTACAATGAGCAGTTCTTC
TRBJ1-1	TRBV7-3	.	.	CASSSQVGGNTEAFF	TGTGCCAGCAGTTCCCAGGTCGGGGGAAACACTGAAGCTTTCTTT
TRBJ2-3	TRBV5-4	.	.	CATSDDRRADTQYF	TGTGCCACCTCGGACGACCGCAGGGCAGATACGCAGTATTTT
TRBJ1-1	TRBV10-3	.	.	CAISESILGRDDTEAFF	TGTGCCATCAGTGAGTCGATACTTGGGAGGGATGACACTGAAGCTTTCTTT
TRBJ2-5	TRBV2	.	TRBD1	CASSGWDRGLVETQYF	TGTGCCAGCAGCGGGTGGGACAGGGGGCTGGTTGAGACCCAGTACTTC
TRBJ1-1	TRBV19	.	TRBD1	CASSITSGTGERAFF	TGTGCCAGTAGTATAACCTCCGGGACAGGGGAGAGAGCTTTCTTT
TRBJ1-1	TRBV7-6	.	.	CASSLTMAGEAFF	TGTGCCAGCAGCTTAACTATGGCGGGTGAAGCTTTCTTT
TRBJ2-1	TRBV7-2	.	.	CASSLMRDSHPFF	TGTGCCAGCAGCTTAATGCGGGACTCCCATCCGTTCTTC
TRBJ1-1	TRBV28	.	.	CASSPTMNTEAFF	TGTGCCAGCAGTCCCACTATGAACACTGAAGCTTTCTTT
TRBJ2-3	TRBV4-3	.	.	CASSQGVASSTDTQYF	TGCGCCAGCAGCCAAGGGGTAGCGTCTAGCACAGATACGCAGTATTTT
TRBJ2-5	TRBV29-1	.	TRBD1	CSVEQGARETQYF	TGCAGCGTAGAACAGGGGGCGCGGGAGACCCAGTACTTC
TRBJ2-2	TRBV30	.	.	CAWNMELNTGELFF	TGTGCCTGGAACATGGAGCTGAACACCGGGGAGCTGTTTTTT
TRBJ2-2	TRBV5-1	.	.	CASSLGRLGTGELFF	TGCGCCAGCAGCCTGGGGAGGTTGGGAACCGGGGAGCTGTTTTTT
TRBJ1-2	TRBV9	once	.	CASSPQRTVINYGYTF	TGTGCCAGCAGCCCCCAGCGGACAGTTATTAACTATGGCTACACCTTC
TRBJ2-7	TRBV27	.	.	CASSLFGPYEQYF	TGTGCCAGCAGTTTATTCGGTCCCTACGAGCAGTACTTC
TRBJ2-7	TRBV7-9	.	TRBD1	CASGGTGGTYEQYF	TGTGCCAGCGGCGGGACAGGGGGTACCTACGAGCAGTACTTC
TRBJ1-1	TRBV14	.	.	CASSYQGYTEAFF	TGTGCCAGCAGCTATCAGGGGTACACTGAAGCTTTCTTT
TRBJ2-1	TRBV7-7	.	TRBD2	CASSLSEAAGGQFF	TGTGCCAGCAGCTTATCGGAGGCTGCGGGAGGGCAGTTCTTC
TRBJ1-1	TRBV6-5	.	.	CASSYFNTQGNEAFF	TGTGCCAGCAGTTACTTTAATACACAGGGTAATGAAGCTTTCTTT
TRBJ2-3	TRBV6-6	.	TRBD1	CASSSGTAIPTDTQYF	TGTGCCAGCAGTTCCGGGACAGCCATACCCACAGATACGCAGTATTTT
TRBJ2-1	TRBV7-9	.	TRBD1	CASSPTGTGSHNEQFF	TGTGCCAGCAGCCCAACCGGGACAGGGTCCCACAATGAGCAGTTCTTC
TRBJ2-7	TRBV28	.	.	CASSLAGDAYEQYF	TGTGCCAGCAGTTTAGCAGGGGACGCCTACGAGCAGTACTTC
TRBJ1-1	TRBV14	.	.	CASSQQGYTEAFF	TGTGCCAGCAGCCAACAGGGTTACACTGAAGCTTTCTTT
TRBJ2-5	TRBV9	.	TRBD1	CASSVAGDRGETQYF	TGTGCCAGCAGCGTAGCTGGGGACAGGGGTGAGACCCAGTACTTC
TRBJ2-7	TRBV7-9	.	.	CASSRVGRRLGDEQYF	TGTGCCAGCAGCCGAGTAGGACGCCGGCTCGGGGACGAGCAGTACTTC
TRBJ2-2	TRBV2	.	TRBD2	CASSEAVSGGALGTGELFF	TGTGCCAGCAGTGAAGCCGTTAGCGGGGGGGCCCTTGGCACCGGGGAGCTGTTTTTT
TRBJ2-7	TRBV15	.	.	CATSGRESPYEQYF	TGTGCCACCAGCGGCCGGGAGTCTCCCTACGAGCAGTACTTC
TRBJ2-7	TRBV6-6	.	.	CASSYSSSLSHEQYF	TGTGCCAGCAGTTACTCTAGTAGCTTATCCCACGAGCAGTACTTC
TRBJ2-3	TRBV9	.	TRBD2	CASSVSSGGYPDTQYF	TGTGCCAGCAGCGTATCCAGCGGGGGGTACCCAGATACGCAGTATTTT
TRBJ2-2	TRBV25-1	.	.	CASREGTNTGELFF	TGTGCCAGCAGGGAGGGGACCAACACCGGGGAGCTGTTTTTT
TRBJ1-2	TRBV7-6	.	.	CASSLKRSSDSLYGYTF	TGTGCCAGCAGCTTAAAAAGGTCGTCAGACAGTCTCTATGGCTACACCTTC
TRBJ2-1	TRBV7-9	.	TRBD2	CASSDTGTSGSREQFF	TGTGCCAGCAGCGATACCGGGACTAGCGGGAGTCGGGAGCAGTTCTTC